Listed here is a single T cell receptor (beta chain). TCRdb's copy holds only in-frame clones and misses some; the assay was immunoSEQ multiplex PCR. Of about 20,000 clones listed, roughly 90% are singletons. These data originate in a study of T cell changes during pregnancy in multiple sclerosis. This CDR3 spans 15 amino acids. Germline V gene data show CDR1 as WSHSY and CDR2 as SAAADI. V dropped 3 bases and J dropped 6; count of bases not matched to a gene: 8. The sequenced sample was CD8+ T cells from peripheral blood mononuclear cells, obtained in the second trimester of pregnancy. This chain connects TRBV10-2 to TRBJ1-1, with 9 bases aligning to TRBD1. The sequence was obtained from a female donor in good health, enrolled as a control in a pregnancy study. The CDR3 loop is CASSDRDRVGPEAFF. In DNA form, the CDR3 reads TGCGCCAGCAGTGACCGGGACAGGGTAGGCCCTGAAGCTTTCTTT.